The 30 T cell receptor beta chains in this list originate from one sample, sequenced in a study of PD-1 blockade in classical Hodgkin lymphoma. Indicated time point: newly diagnosed, previously untreated cHL patient sample. Using magnetic negative selection, the CD4+ T cells were separated out of thawed PBMCs. The repertoire was sequenced with immunoSEQ multiplex PCR; TCRdb's copy has only in-frame clones and lacks some. The table includes tens of thousands of clones, more than 85% detected once. The sequencing input was CD4+ T cells from blood. Receptor source: a human donor with classical Hodgkin lymphoma.

V is TRBV29-1 and J is TRBJ2-6; D not resolved. Looked up from germline, CDR1 is SQVTM and CDR2 is ANQGSEA. The CDR3 is 15 residues long. Deletions cut 4 bases from V and 0 bases from J, with 10 bases between. CDR3 nucleotide sequence: TGCAGCGTTGCAAGGCGGAACTCTGGGGCCAACGTCCTGACTTTC. This gives the protein CSVARRNSGANVLTF.

V is TRBV30 and J is TRBJ2-2; TRBD1 aligns across 7 bases. The V gene's germline CDR1 is GTSNPN and CDR2 SVGIG (reference sequence). This CDR3 has 14 residues. V dropped 2 bases and J dropped 0; count of bases not matched to a gene: 0. The CDR3 DNA follows: TGTGCCTGGAGTCAGGGGGCGAACACCGGGGAGCTGTTTTTT. Translated, it gives CAWSQGANTGELFF.

The chain is built from TRBV2 and TRBJ1-1; D remains ambiguous. Germline CDR1 and CDR2: SNHLY and FYNNEI. CDR3 length: 13 amino acids. Trimming removed 5 bases at V and 4 bases at J, with 11 bases between. CDR3 loop: CASSKEGSTEAFF. In DNA, the CDR3 is TGTGCCAGCAGTAAAGAAGGTAGCACTGAAGCTTTCTTT.

The chain recombines TRBV7-9 with TRBJ1-2; maybe TRBD1 (5 bases). V was cut by 1 base and J by 8 bases, with 11 bases left in between. Germline V gene lookup returns CDR1 SEHNR and CDR2 FQNEAQ (reference sequence). This CDR3 region has 13 residues. CDR3 sequence (DNA): TGTGCCAGCAGCTTAGAGGGGCTAGGGGGCTACACCTTC. It yields the protein CASSLEGLGGYTF.

The rearrangement links TRBV30 to TRBJ1-1; TRBD1 agrees at 9 bases. This CDR3 spans 14 amino acids. After removal of 5 bases from V and 5 bases from J, the junction contained 9 bases not matched to a gene. From germline, CDR1 is GTSNPN and CDR2 SVGIG (reference sequence). The CDR3 nucleotides read TGTGCCTGGTCCAACAGGGGGCGGCGAACTGAAGCTTTCTTT. It encodes CAWSNRGRRTEAFF.

The chain combines TRBV4-3 with TRBJ2-1; maybe TRBD2 (6 bases). Germline V CDR1 and CDR2: LGHNA, YSLEER. V lost 1 base and J 6 bases, leaving 16 bases between the germline ends. The CDR3 consists of 16 residues. CDR3 bases: TGCGCCAGCAGCCAAGTGGGGCTGGTCGGGGGCAATGAGCAGTTCTTC. Translated: CASSQVGLVGGNEQFF.

The rearrangement joins TRBV28 to TRBJ2-7, with no clear D. V shed 2 bases and J shed 0 bases, with 8 bases lying between them. CDR1 is MDHEN, CDR2 SYDVKM, per germline. This CDR3 contains 14 residues. CDR3: CASSLVPNSYEQYF. The CDR3 DNA sequence: TGTGCCAGCAGTTTAGTTCCTAACTCCTACGAGCAGTACTTC.

The gene calls are TRBV28 and TRBJ2-1, with 8 positions matching TRBD2. The V segment lost 3 bases and the J segment 3 bases; nucleotides outside the gene matches: 7. The CDR3 has 16 amino acids. Germline assignment: CDR1 MDHEN and CDR2 SYDVKM. The CDR3 nucleotides are TGTGCCAGCAGTTTTGGCGGGAGCGGGGGCTACAATGAGCAGTTCTTC. Translation gives CASSFGGSGGYNEQFF.

This clone was recorded once. The genes are TRBV15 and TRBJ2-7; D tentatively fits TRBD1 or TRBD2 (6 bases each). Germline V gives CDR1 LNHNV, CDR2 YYDKDF (reference sequence). Trimming removed 1 base at V and 1 base at J, with 14 bases between. The CDR3 loop spans 16 amino acids. The CDR3 DNA follows: TGTGCCACCAGCAGAGGGGGGGCTAGCGCTTCCTACGAGCAGTACTTC. This codes for CATSRGGASASYEQYF.

This chain uses TRBV7-2 with TRBJ2-7, with D unclear. CDR1 and CDR2 (germline): SGHTA, FQGNSA. With 2 bases removed from V and 6 bases from J, the gap between germline ends came to 17 bases. The CDR3 loop spans 15 amino acids. CDR3 amino acids: CASSLILGLPFEQYF. In nucleotides, the CDR3 is TGTGCCAGCAGCTTAATCCTCGGGCTTCCCTTCGAGCAGTACTTC.

The chain recombines TRBV6-1 with TRBJ2-3; no definite D call. V lost 4 bases, J lost 1 base, and 12 bases lay in between. This CDR3 has 15 residues. Germline V gene data show CDR1 as MNHNS and CDR2 as SASEGT. As DNA, the CDR3 is TGTGCCAGCAGTGCGATGACGTTCGGCACAGATACGCAGTATTTT. Its protein product is CASSAMTFGTDTQYF.

The chain joins TRBV2 to TRBJ1-2; D is uncertain. Trimming cost V 3 bases and J 8 bases, with 13 bases left between them. CDR1 SNHLY and CDR2 FYNNEI come from the germline V gene. The CDR3 is made up of 13 amino acids. The CDR3 loop is CASSDSGLGGYTF. The CDR3 coding sequence is TGTGCCAGCAGTGATAGTGGCCTAGGAGGCTACACCTTC.

This chain links TRBV6-6 with TRBJ1-1; D is unclear. V lost 6 bases to trimming and J lost 0 bases, with 11 bases between them. The CDR3 extends over 14 amino acids. Germline V CDR1 and CDR2: MNHNY, SVGAGI (reference sequence). CDR3 sequence (DNA): TGTGCCAGCAGCTCCCCAGGAATGAACACTGAAGCTTTCTTT. It specifies CASSSPGMNTEAFF.

The chain combines TRBV4-2 with TRBJ1-5; no reliable D call. The CDR3 is 16 amino acids. V dropped 0 bases and J dropped 4 bases, with 13 bases sitting between them. Germline loops: CDR1 LGHNA, CDR2 YNFKEQ. The CDR3 region has the DNA TGTGCCAGCAGCCAAGATCACGACCCTATGAATCAGCCCCAGCATTTT. Amino acids: CASSQDHDPMNQPQHF.

J is TRBJ1-1 and V is TRBV19; D call uncertain. The germline V gene encodes CDR1 LNHDA and CDR2 SQIVND (reference sequence). With 1 base removed from V and 1 base from J, the gap between germline ends came to 4 bases. The CDR3 is 13 residues long. As DNA, the CDR3 is TGTGCCAGTAGTATAGGAGGGAACACTGAAGCTTTCTTT. It specifies CASSIGGNTEAFF.

The rearrangement joins TRBV5-1 to TRBJ2-5; D not certain. The V end was cut by 0 bases, the J end by 1 base, with 7 bases between. CDR1 and CDR2 from the germline V gene are SGHRS and YFSETQ. This CDR3 spans 14 amino acids. CDR3 sequence: CASSLEASQETQYF. In DNA form, the CDR3 reads TGCGCCAGCAGCTTGGAGGCCTCCCAAGAGACCCAGTACTTC.

The rearrangement links TRBV5-5 to TRBJ2-5, with 12 positions matching TRBD2. With V trimmed by 4 bases and J by 9 bases, 10 bases remained unmatched. Germline CDR1 SGHKS, CDR2 YYEKEE (reference sequence). This CDR3 has 15 amino acids. In DNA, the CDR3 is TGTGCCAGCAGCCCGGGACTAGCGGGCCCACGGTCCCAGTACTTC. Residues: CASSPGLAGPRSQYF.

The genes are TRBV10-3 and TRBJ2-1, with TRBD1 matching 7 bases. The trim removed 5 bases at V and 7 bases at J, leaving 8 bases unmatched. The CDR3 contains 14 residues. CDR1 is ENHRY and CDR2 is SYGVKD in the germline V gene. The CDR3 DNA is TGTGCCATCAGTCGTTCTCGGACAGGTAATGAGCAGTTCTTC. Residues: CAISRSRTGNEQFF.

The chain is built from TRBV6-1 and TRBJ1-5, with D hard to call. The CDR3 runs 14 residues. The germline V and J ends were trimmed by 8 bases and 0 bases, with 11 bases remaining between them. Germline V gene sequence: CDR1 MNHNS, CDR2 SASEGT. The CDR3 region is CASGLGGSNQPQHF. CDR3 bases: TGTGCCAGCGGGCTGGGAGGTAGCAATCAGCCCCAGCATTTT.

The chain is built from TRBV30 and TRBJ2-5; 9 positions match TRBD1. V lost 2 bases to trimming and J lost 4 bases; unmatched junction nucleotides: 2. From germline, CDR1 is GTSNPN and CDR2 SVGIG (reference sequence). CDR3 length: 13 residues. CDR3 in DNA: TGTGCCTGGAGTATGGACAGGGGAGAGACCCAGTACTTC. Translated, it gives CAWSMDRGETQYF.

The chain joins TRBV11-3 to TRBJ2-1, with 8 positions matching TRBD2. CDR1 is SGHNT and CDR2 is YENEEA in the germline V gene. The CDR3 runs 16 residues. The ends lost 6 bases at V and 0 bases at J; junction bases unmatched: 7. In nucleotides, the CDR3 is TGTGCCAGCAGTTTAACTAGCGGAAGCTCCTACAATGAGCAGTTCTTC. Translation: CASSLTSGSSYNEQFF.

The chain couples TRBV15 to TRBJ1-3, with unresolved D. Trimming took off 4 bases at V and 0 bases at J, with 10 bases between the two ends. Germline V gene lookup returns CDR1 LNHNV and CDR2 YYDKDF (reference sequence). The CDR3 consists of 15 residues. CDR3 nucleotide sequence: TGTGCCACCAGCAAACCAGGCGGCTCTGGAAACACCATATATTTT. It translates to CATSKPGGSGNTIYF.

The V and J genes are TRBV2 and TRBJ2-7; no firm D call. Germline CDR1 is SNHLY and CDR2 is FYNNEI. The germline V and J ends were trimmed by 6 bases and 2 bases, with 8 bases remaining between them. The CDR3 sequence is 12 residues long. The CDR3 sequence: CASRADPYEQYF. Written as DNA, the CDR3 is TGTGCCAGCAGGGCGGATCCCTACGAGCAGTACTTC.

This clone was picked up one time. The V gene is TRBV5-1, the J gene TRBJ1-4; the D is unclear. The germline V gene encodes CDR1 SGHRS and CDR2 YFSETQ. Trimming took off 0 bases at V and 0 bases at J, with 3 bases between the two ends. The CDR3 totals 14 residues. The CDR3 here is CASSLGATNEKLFF. In DNA, the CDR3 is TGCGCCAGCAGCTTGGGTGCAACTAATGAAAAACTGTTTTTT.

V and J are TRBV5-6 and TRBJ2-7; no reliable D call. This CDR3 is 14 amino acids long. Germline-derived CDR1 and CDR2 are SGHDT and YYEEEE. V was pared by 0 bases and J by 6 bases, with 13 bases between. The CDR3: CASSLAGRYLEQYF. The CDR3 nucleotides are TGTGCCAGCAGCTTGGCGGGCAGGTACCTCGAGCAGTACTTC.

The chain couples TRBV19 to TRBJ1-2; a possible D gene is TRBD1 (5 bases). Trimming removed 5 bases from V and 5 bases from J, with 15 bases in between. Germline V gene data show CDR1 as LNHDA and CDR2 as SQIVND (reference sequence). The CDR3 consists of 14 residues. The chain's CDR3 is CASSPPGTVYGYTF. As DNA, the CDR3 is TGTGCCAGTAGTCCCCCCGGGACGGTTTATGGCTACACCTTC.

The chain is built from TRBV27 and TRBJ2-6; D could derive from TRBD1 or TRBD2 (6 bases each). CDR1 is MNHEY, CDR2 SMNVEV, per germline (reference sequence). The V end was cut by 5 bases, the J end by 2 bases, with 10 bases between. The CDR3 spans 15 residues. The CDR3 DNA reads TGTGCCAGCAGTCCTAGGGGGGCTGGGGCCAACGTCCTGACTTTC. It is translated as CASSPRGAGANVLTF. The variable domain in full, completed from reference TRBV27 and TRBJ2-6, reads EAQVTQNPRYLITVTGKKLTVTCSQNMNHEYMSWYRQDPGLGLRQIYYSMNVEVTDKGDVPEGYKVSRKEKRNFPLILESPSPNQTSLYFCASSPRGAGANVLTFGAGSRLTVL.

The chain couples TRBV7-2 to TRBJ2-2; TRBD1 matches 12 bases. The length of the CDR3 is 18 residues. J was trimmed by 3 bases and V by 3 bases; bases with no gene match: 8. CDR1 SGHTA and CDR2 FQGNSA come from the germline V gene. CDR3 coding DNA: TGTGCCAGCAGCTTTAGCCGGGACAGGGGGCCGCACACCGGGGAGCTGTTTTTT. Translation: CASSFSRDRGPHTGELFF.

The V and J genes are TRBV7-2 and TRBJ1-1; D gene unclear. CDR3 length: 14 amino acids. The ends were cut back, 4 bases at V and 0 bases at J, with 9 bases in the middle. Germline CDR1 reads SGHTA; CDR2 reads FQGNSA. The CDR3 DNA reads TGTGCCAGCAGCTATCAGCCGTTGAACACTGAAGCTTTCTTT. Translated: CASSYQPLNTEAFF.

The CDR3 loop is CASRGQGAWNEQFF. The DNA for the CDR3 is TGCGCCAGCAGGGGACAGGGGGCTTGGAATGAGCAGTTCTTC. The rearrangement links TRBV5-1 to TRBJ2-1, with 12 bases aligning to TRBD1. The CDR3 has 14 amino acids. Germline values: CDR1 SGHRS, CDR2 YFSETQ. Losses at the gene ends were 5 bases for V and 7 bases for J; bases not matched to a gene: 4.